These 25 T cell receptor beta chains share one sample of origin, sequenced in a study of T cell responses to AZD1222 COVID-19 vaccine. Sequenced by immunoSEQ multiplex PCR; TCRdb stores in-frame clones only, minus some. The sample carries more than 140,000 clones, approximately 89% recorded once. The sample consisted of peripheral blood, taken on day 0 of AZD1222 vaccination. The origin of the receptors is an adult in good health.

This chain uses TRBV19 with TRBJ2-1, with 11 bases that match TRBD2. The CDR3 totals 16 residues. Trimming cost V 4 bases and J 9 bases; bases outside gene matches: 11. Germline V gives CDR1 LNHDA, CDR2 SQIVND (reference sequence). The CDR3: CASSNRLAGFPGEQFF. CDR3 DNA: TGTGCCAGTAGTAACCGACTAGCGGGGTTCCCGGGTGAGCAGTTCTTC. The variable domain in full, completed from reference TRBV19 and TRBJ2-1, reads DGGITQSPKYLFRKEGQNVTLSCEQNLNHDAMYWYRQDPGQGLRLIYYSQIVNDFQKGDIAEGYSVSREKKESFPLTVTSAQKNPTAFYLCASSNRLAGFPGEQFFGPGTRLTVL.

The chain uses TRBV5-1 and TRBJ2-7; no definite D call. This CDR3 has 14 residues. Germline CDR1 reads SGHRS; CDR2 reads YFSETQ. The V end was cut by 0 bases, the J end by 8 bases, with 15 bases between. The CDR3 nucleotides read TGCGCCAGCAGCTTGGCCGATCCACAGCCCCAGCAGTACTTC. This gives the protein CASSLADPQPQQYF.

CDR3 coding DNA: TGCGCCAGCAGCGCACGCGGAGGGATGGGGACCTACGAGCAGTACTTC. This translates into CASSARGGMGTYEQYF. The rearrangement links TRBV5-1 to TRBJ2-7; D might be TRBD2 (6 bases). The CDR3 contains 16 residues. Trimming stripped 4 bases from V and 2 bases from J, with 19 bases between. Germline CDR1 is SGHRS and CDR2 is YFSETQ.

V usage is TRBV4-3 and J usage is TRBJ1-2, with TRBD1 as a possible D gene (6 bases). Germline V gene sequence: CDR1 LGHNA, CDR2 YSLEER. Trimming removed 0 bases at V and 0 bases at J, with 14 bases between. The CDR3 runs 17 residues. The CDR3 sequence is CASSQDRGFGSNYGYTF. CDR3 in DNA: TGCGCCAGCAGCCAAGACAGGGGATTCGGGTCTAACTATGGCTACACCTTC.

The chain is built from TRBV6-5 and TRBJ2-7, with D possibly being TRBD1 or TRBD2 (5 bases each). CDR3 length: 13 amino acids. The ends were cut back, 5 bases at V and 2 bases at J, with 10 bases in the middle. Germline assignment: CDR1 MNHEY and CDR2 SVGAGI. The CDR3 coding sequence is TGTGCCAGCAGTCCCGGGGCGACCTACGAGCAGTACTTC. Protein product: CASSPGATYEQYF.

The rearrangement links TRBV7-2 to TRBJ2-1, with 12 bases matching TRBD2. After removal of 7 bases from V and 5 bases from J, the junction contained 9 bases not matched to a gene. Germline V lookup: CDR1 SGHTA, CDR2 FQGNSA. The CDR3 totals 16 residues. The CDR3 nucleotides are TGTGCCAGCACCCTAGCGGGAGGGCTCCAACACAATGAGCAGTTCTTC. Translated, it gives CASTLAGGLQHNEQFF.

The rearrangement joins TRBV27 to TRBJ1-5; no definite D call. Trimming took off 5 bases at V and 0 bases at J, with 14 bases between the two ends. Germline V lookup: CDR1 MNHEY, CDR2 SMNVEV (reference sequence). The CDR3 extends over 16 amino acids. CDR3 loop: CASSPAGGYSNQPQHF. CDR3 sequence (DNA): TGTGCCAGCAGTCCCGCCGGAGGGTATAGCAATCAGCCCCAGCATTTT.

This clone was detected only once. This rearrangement joins TRBV7-9 to TRBJ1-2, with 7 bases aligning to TRBD1. The CDR3 length is 13 residues. With 5 bases clipped from V and 8 bases from J, the junction kept 8 bases outside the gene matches. Germline assignment: CDR1 SEHNR and CDR2 FQNEAQ (reference sequence). CDR3 residues: CASSRRTGEGYTF. The CDR3 coding sequence is TGTGCCAGCAGCCGCCGTACAGGGGAAGGCTACACCTTC.

V and J are TRBV7-2 and TRBJ2-1; D is uncertain. V lost 4 bases and J 3 bases, leaving 10 bases between the germline ends. The CDR3 runs 14 residues. CDR1 SGHTA and CDR2 FQGNSA come from the germline V gene. The CDR3 nucleotides are TGTGCCAGCAGCTCCCGCAACGACTACAATGAGCAGTTCTTC. It specifies CASSSRNDYNEQFF.

The rearrangement uses TRBV7-3 and TRBJ2-1; TRBD1 agrees at 7 bases. The CDR3 spans 16 residues. V trimming: 4 bases; J trimming: 7 bases; junction bases outside the gene matches: 13. CDR1 is SGHTA, CDR2 FQGTGA, per germline. The CDR3, as DNA: TGTGCCAGCAGCTGGGGGACAGCTCCTCCTCGGAATGAGCAGTTCTTC. It codes for CASSWGTAPPRNEQFF.

The chain employs TRBV6-5 and TRBJ1-2; D gene ambiguous. CDR1 is MNHEY and CDR2 is SVGAGI in the germline V gene. This CDR3 spans 15 amino acids. V was clipped by 0 bases and J by 4 bases, with 12 bases between them. The chain's CDR3 is CASSYSFNSLYGYTF. CDR3 bases: TGTGCCAGCAGTTACTCGTTTAACAGCCTCTATGGCTACACCTTC.

This CDR3 is CASSFRGQGEKLFF. CDR3 coding DNA: TGTGCCAGCAGCTTCAGGGGGCAGGGTGAAAAACTGTTTTTT. V usage is TRBV7-2 and J usage is TRBJ1-4; 8 bases agree with TRBD1. V shed 3 bases and J 7 bases; nucleotides not matched to a gene: 4. This CDR3 spans 14 amino acids. CDR1 and CDR2 (germline): SGHTA, FQGNSA.

The chain combines TRBV7-9 with TRBJ2-3; D gene unclear. The V end was cut by 3 bases, the J end by 6 bases, with 19 bases between. This CDR3 has 16 amino acids. Germline V CDR1 and CDR2: SEHNR, FQNEAQ (reference sequence). This chain's CDR3 is CASSFYESSTFDTQYF. In DNA form, the CDR3 reads TGTGCCAGCAGCTTTTACGAGAGCTCTACATTTGATACGCAGTATTTT.

The chain has TRBV5-1 and TRBJ1-6, with 7 bases lining up with TRBD1. The V segment lost 0 bases and the J segment 9 bases; nucleotides outside the gene matches: 3. The CDR3 contains 14 residues. CDR1 and CDR2 (germline): SGHRS, YFSETQ. The CDR3 coding sequence is TGCGCCAGCAGCTTGGGGGACAGTATTTCACCCCTCCACTTT. Translated, it gives CASSLGDSISPLHF.

The rearrangement joins TRBV28 to TRBJ1-4; D possibly corresponds to TRBD1 (6 bases). The V and J ends lost 6 bases and 4 bases respectively, with 15 bases between them. Per germline, CDR1 MDHEN and CDR2 SYDVKM. This CDR3 region has 15 residues. The chain's CDR3 is CASSGGRGINEKLFF. CDR3 bases: TGTGCCAGCAGCGGGGGGCGCGGCATTAATGAAAAACTGTTTTTT. The whole variable domain, remainder taken from reference TRBV28 and TRBJ1-4, is DVKVTQSSRYLVKRTGEKVFLECVQDMDHENMFWYRQDPGLGLRLIYFSYDVKMKEKGDIPEGYSVSREKKERFSLILESASTNQTSMYLCASSGGRGINEKLFFGSGTQLSVL.

The chain couples TRBV6-2 or TRBV6-3 to TRBJ1-5; D remains ambiguous. The V gene's germline CDR1 is MNHEY and CDR2 SVGEGT. This CDR3 is built from 13 residues. V lost 2 bases and J lost 5, with 7 bases in between. CDR3 region: CASSYVTYQPQHF. The CDR3 DNA sequence: TGTGCCAGCAGTTACGTCACCTATCAGCCCCAGCATTTT.

This clone was recorded only once. V usage is TRBV7-9 and J usage is TRBJ2-5; no clear D gene. Trimming removed 5 bases from V and 0 bases from J, with 10 bases in between. The CDR3 covers 14 residues. Germline CDR1 reads SEHNR; CDR2 reads FQNEAQ (reference sequence). The CDR3 loop reads CASSPETNQETQYF. As DNA, the CDR3 is TGTGCCAGCAGCCCGGAGACAAACCAAGAGACCCAGTACTTC.

The chain has TRBV10-2 and TRBJ2-7; either TRBD1 or TRBD2 may supply D (7 bases each). The germline V gene encodes CDR1 WSHSY and CDR2 SAAADI. This CDR3 region has 14 residues. V shed 3 bases and J shed 4 bases, with 13 bases lying between them. This CDR3 is CASSERRGGYEQYF. The CDR3 nucleotides are TGCGCCAGCAGTGAACGCAGGGGGGGGTACGAGCAGTACTTC.

The CDR3 DNA reads TGTGCCAGCAGCCAAGATAGGGGAGGGGGTAAATGGAATCAGCCCCAGCATTTT. Its translation is CASSQDRGGGKWNQPQHF. This chain joins TRBV4-2 and TRBJ1-5, with D perhaps TRBD1 (6 bases). This CDR3 is built from 18 residues. The germline V and J ends were trimmed by 0 bases and 4 bases, with 19 bases remaining between them. Germline V lookup: CDR1 LGHNA, CDR2 YNFKEQ.

The chain joins TRBV6-5 to TRBJ2-4; the match to TRBD1 covers 9 bases. Germline CDR1 is MNHEY and CDR2 is SVGAGI. The CDR3 is 14 residues long. V lost 6 bases to trimming and J lost 9 bases; unmatched junction nucleotides: 9. The CDR3 reads CASSWDRARGIQYF. In DNA, the CDR3 is TGTGCCAGCAGCTGGGACAGGGCGAGAGGCATTCAGTACTTC.

CDR3: CAIRLASGSEQYF. In nucleotides, the CDR3 is TGTGCCATCAGGCTAGCCTCGGGTAGCGAGCAGTACTTC. The chain carries TRBV10-3 and TRBJ2-7; D might be TRBD2 (5 bases). Trimming removed 6 bases at V and 6 bases at J, with 15 bases between. This CDR3 spans 13 amino acids. Germline V gene data show CDR1 as ENHRY and CDR2 as SYGVKD.

This sequence joins TRBV7-9 and TRBJ1-1, with D unclear. The CDR3 totals 13 residues. Per germline, CDR1 SEHNR and CDR2 FQNEAQ (reference sequence). The germline V and J ends were trimmed by 5 bases and 9 bases, with 16 bases remaining between them. This CDR3 is CASSPVGLLQAFF. Written as DNA, the CDR3 is TGTGCCAGCAGCCCCGTCGGGTTACTTCAAGCTTTCTTT.

The chain uses TRBV5-4 and TRBJ2-7; D may correspond to TRBD1 or TRBD2 (6 bases each). The CDR3 is 15 amino acids. Trimming took 3 bases from V and 1 from J, leaving 14 bases between them. Germline V CDR1 and CDR2: SGHNT, YYREEE (reference sequence). Written as DNA, the CDR3 is TGTGCCAGCAGCTCCCCCGGGGGCCTTTCCTACGAGCAGTACTTC. Its protein is CASSSPGGLSYEQYF.

This clone was counted a few times. This chain links TRBV2 with TRBJ2-5; D is ambiguous. The germline gives CDR1 SNHLY, CDR2 FYNNEI. Trimming took off 8 bases at V and 4 bases at J, with 5 bases between the two ends. The CDR3 length is 10 residues. The CDR3 here is CASEAETQYF. Written as DNA, the CDR3 is TGTGCCAGCGAGGCAGAGACCCAGTACTTC.

The V and J genes are TRBV7-8 and TRBJ2-1; TRBD2 agrees at 7 bases. The CDR3 is 17 residues long. Per germline, CDR1 SGHVS and CDR2 FQNEAQ. V lost 2 bases and J lost 4; bases outside the gene matches: 11. The CDR3 spells CASSLTRLAAVYNEQFF. In DNA form, the CDR3 reads TGTGCCAGCAGCTTAACCAGGCTAGCGGCTGTTTACAATGAGCAGTTCTTC.